Listed below are T cell receptor beta chains from one sample, sequenced in a study of CD4 T cells in relation to SARS-CoV-2 and coronaviruses. Assay used: immunoSEQ multiplex PCR; TCRdb lists only in-frame clones, some missing. The sample has approximately 70,000 clones, over 90% seen once; the top ten hold 0.23%. The sample was naive CD4+ T cells from PBMCs. These receptors came from a human donor in good health. The CDR3 runs from the conserved cysteine through the conserved F or W. The D gene is left open where the match is weak. Clone sizes are given selectively: once, few, many, or a class where the clone is expanded.

v_gene	abundance	d_gene	j_gene	CDR3aa	CDR3nt
TRBV7-2	NA	NA	TRBJ1-2	CASSLAGRQGGYTF	TGTGCCAGCAGCTTAGCGGGACGGCAGGGTGGCTACACCTTC
TRBV7-2	NA	TRBD1	TRBJ1-2	CASSPGDSNYGYTF	TGTGCCAGCAGCCCTGGGGACAGCAACTATGGCTACACCTTC
TRBV19	NA	NA	TRBJ2-6	CASKVRVSSGANVLTF	TGTGCCAGTAAGGTGAGAGTTAGCTCTGGGGCCAACGTCCTGACTTTC
TRBV6-5	NA	TRBD1	TRBJ2-1	CASRHRGGSNEQFF	TGTGCCAGCAGGCACAGGGGTGGTAGTAATGAGCAGTTCTTC
TRBV5-5	NA	NA	TRBJ1-1	CASGVGSRAMNTEAFF	TGTGCCAGCGGGGTGGGATCTAGGGCCATGAACACTGAAGCTTTCTTT
TRBV7-9	once	TRBD1	TRBJ2-3	CASSPGTGGYTDTQYF	TGTGCCAGCAGCCCGGGGACAGGGGGGTACACAGATACGCAGTATTTT
TRBV7-9	NA	NA	TRBJ1-1	CASSLVLRGTEAFF	TGTGCCAGCAGCTTAGTCCTTAGGGGGACTGAAGCTTTCTTT
TRBV5-1	NA	NA	TRBJ2-7	CASSLMGDSSEQYF	TGCGCCAGCAGCTTAATGGGGGATTCGAGTGAGCAGTACTTC
TRBV6-5	NA	NA	TRBJ2-7	CASSDGGSSYEQYF	TGTGCCAGCAGCGACGGGGGCAGTTCCTACGAGCAGTACTTC
TRBV5-1	NA	NA	TRBJ2-1	CASSLFAGITYNEQFF	TGCGCCAGCAGCTTGTTTGCGGGAATAACCTACAATGAGCAGTTCTTC
TRBV7-9	NA	NA	TRBJ1-1	CASSLATLGFSEAFF	TGTGCCAGCAGCTTAGCTACTTTGGGCTTCTCTGAAGCTTTCTTT
TRBV7-9	NA	NA	TRBJ1-4	CASSLGGIGEKLFF	TGTGCCAGCAGCTTAGGGGGTATCGGGGAAAAACTGTTTTTT
TRBV7-2	NA	NA	TRBJ2-7	CASSLSPGDEQYF	TGTGCCAGCAGCTTATCCCCCGGGGACGAGCAGTACTTC
TRBV7-2	NA	NA	TRBJ1-2	CASSLLATPNYGYTF	TGTGCCAGCAGCTTGCTGGCAACCCCTAACTATGGCTACACCTTC
TRBV6-5	once	NA	TRBJ2-1	CASSYGGSSYNEQFF	TGTGCCAGCAGTTATGGGGGTAGCTCCTACAATGAGCAGTTCTTC
TRBV5-1	NA	NA	TRBJ1-4	CASSLTNEKLFF	TGCGCCAGCAGCTTGACCAATGAAAAACTGTTTTTT
TRBV7-2	NA	NA	TRBJ1-1	CASSLQAEAFF	TGTGCCAGCAGCTTACAAGCTGAAGCTTTCTTT
TRBV19	NA	NA	TRBJ2-5	CASSIPRNQETQYF	TGTGCCAGTAGTATCCCCAGGAACCAAGAGACCCAGTACTTC
TRBV19	NA	NA	TRBJ1-5	CASRWVNQPQHF	TGTGCCAGTAGATGGGTTAATCAGCCCCAGCATTTT
TRBV30	NA	NA	TRBJ2-2	CAWSHRVDGELFF	TGTGCCTGGAGTCACAGGGTAGACGGGGAGCTGTTTTTT
TRBV5-1	NA	TRBD1	TRBJ2-7	CASSFDRGYEQYF	TGCGCCAGCAGCTTCGACAGGGGATACGAGCAGTACTTC
TRBV6-2/TRBV6-3	NA	NA	TRBJ2-2	CASSMTGTPNTGELFF	TGTGCCAGCAGTATGACCGGGACACCGAACACCGGGGAGCTGTTTTTT
TRBV2	few	TRBD2	TRBJ2-1	CASSGERGPPGEQFF	TGTGCCAGCAGTGGGGAGCGGGGGCCCCCCGGAGAGCAGTTCTTC
TRBV27	NA	NA	TRBJ2-3	CASSFHWAGMNTDTQYF	TGTGCCAGCAGTTTCCACTGGGCGGGGATGAACACAGATACGCAGTATTTT
TRBV5-5	NA	NA	TRBJ2-7	CASSLAAHEQYF	TGTGCCAGCAGCTTGGCGGCCCACGAGCAGTACTTC
TRBV24-1	NA	NA	TRBJ2-5	CATSDSRQGQQETQYF	TGTGCCACCAGTGATTCGAGGCAGGGGCAACAAGAGACCCAGTACTTC
TRBV5-8	NA	NA	TRBJ2-2	CASSRESGPFGELFF	TGTGCCAGCAGCCGGGAGTCGGGTCCCTTCGGGGAGCTGTTTTTT
TRBV7-3	NA	TRBD2	TRBJ2-1	CASSLLAGVEQFF	TGTGCCAGCAGCTTACTAGCGGGAGTTGAGCAGTTCTTC
TRBV5-1	NA	NA	TRBJ1-5	CASSFGGVNQPQHF	TGCGCCAGCAGCTTTGGGGGGGTCAATCAGCCCCAGCATTTT
TRBV6-5	NA	TRBD2	TRBJ2-5	CASSYGTSRGETQYF	TGTGCCAGCAGTTACGGGACTAGTCGGGGGGAGACCCAGTACTTC
TRBV19	NA	NA	TRBJ1-4	CASSIGRGTNEKLFF	TGTGCCAGTAGTATAGGGCGGGGGACTAATGAAAAACTGTTTTTT
TRBV6-6	NA	TRBD1	TRBJ2-2	CASIDQGANTGELFF	TGTGCCAGCATTGACCAGGGGGCGAATACCGGGGAGCTGTTTTTT
TRBV7-2	NA	NA	TRBJ2-3	CASSRISDTQYF	TGTGCCAGCAGCCGCATTTCAGATACGCAGTATTTT
TRBV9	NA	NA	TRBJ1-1	CASSVAAGSMNTEAFF	TGTGCCAGCAGCGTAGCCGCAGGGAGCATGAACACTGAAGCTTTCTTT
TRBV7-2	NA	TRBD1	TRBJ1-1	CASSRNRGPDEAFF	TGTGCCAGCAGCCGCAACAGGGGGCCGGATGAAGCTTTCTTT
TRBV5-1	NA	NA	TRBJ2-2	CASSLTSPNTGELFF	TGCGCCAGCAGCTTGACTAGCCCGAACACCGGGGAGCTGTTTTTT
TRBV29-1	NA	NA	TRBJ1-1	CSVGRQWTNTEAFF	TGCAGCGTTGGAAGACAGTGGACGAACACTGAAGCTTTCTTT
TRBV28	NA	NA	TRBJ2-6	CASRLGYSGANVLTF	TGTGCCAGCAGATTAGGGTACTCTGGGGCCAACGTCCTGACTTTC
TRBV27	NA	NA	TRBJ1-2	CASSRPGAYGYTF	TGTGCCAGCAGTCGTCCGGGGGCCTATGGCTACACCTTC
TRBV18	NA	NA	TRBJ2-5	CASSPGGGETQYF	TGTGCCAGCTCACCTGGGGGTGGTGAGACCCAGTACTTC
TRBV25-1	NA	NA	TRBJ1-6	CASSRDFWGNSPLHF	TGTGCCAGCAGTCGGGACTTTTGGGGGAATTCACCCCTCCACTTT
TRBV3-1/TRBV3-2	few	NA	TRBJ1-4	CASSQAAGEKLFF	TGTGCCAGCAGCCAAGCCGCGGGAGAAAAACTGTTTTTT
TRBV19	NA	NA	TRBJ2-7	CASSIGRAYEQYF	TGTGCCAGTAGTATTGGCAGGGCCTACGAGCAGTACTTC
TRBV6-5	NA	NA	TRBJ1-5	CASSRGNQPQHF	TGTGCCAGCAGTCGCGGGAATCAGCCCCAGCATTTT
TRBV10-3	NA	NA	TRBJ2-6	CAITGQEAGANVLTF	TGTGCCATCACCGGTCAGGAGGCTGGGGCCAACGTCCTGACTTTC